The rows below give T cell receptor beta chains drawn from one sample of a study of T cells in localized non-small cell lung cancer. Measured with immunoSEQ multiplex PCR; TCRdb has only the in-frame clones, and not every one. The table lists 28,000 or so clones, roughly 89% of them singletons. The sequenced sample was peripheral blood, obtained before any cancer treatment. All receptors come from a male donor older than 55 with stage I lung adenocarcinoma. Each CDR3 is given with its conserved first and last residue. A D gene is named only where the DNA matches it firmly. Size is stated for part of the rows, as once, few or many counts, or as a class when the clone is expanded.

J gene | D gene | V gene | clone size | CDR3 length | CDR3 protein | CDR3 DNA
TRBJ1-3 | . | TRBV5-1 | . | 16 | CASSLNSQTAGNTIYF | TGCGCCAGCAGCTTGAACTCTCAGACGGCCGGAAACACCATATATTTT
TRBJ2-6 | . | TRBV4-3 | . | 17 | CASSQDRVTAGANVLTF | TGCGCCAGCAGCCAAGATCGTGTCACGGCTGGGGCCAACGTCCTGACTTTC
TRBJ2-3 | TRBD2 | TRBV7-2 | . | 17 | CASSPWTGGPKTDTQYF | TGTGCCAGCAGCCCCTGGACGGGGGGGCCGAAAACAGATACGCAGTATTTT
TRBJ2-7 | TRBD2 | TRBV27 | few | 15 | CASSGFRGGRGEQYF | TGTGCCAGCAGTGGGTTCCGGGGGGGCCGAGGGGAGCAGTACTTC
TRBJ2-2 | TRBD1 | TRBV19 | . | 16 | CASSGTGGLRSGELFF | TGTGCCAGTAGTGGTACAGGGGGCTTAAGGTCCGGGGAGCTGTTTTTT
TRBJ1-5 | . | TRBV6-1 | . | 15 | CASSDAATTAGPQHF | TGTGCCAGCAGTGACGCAGCAACAACCGCAGGGCCCCAGCATTTT
TRBJ2-3 | . | TRBV19 | . | 15 | CASSTLGQPTDTQYF | TGTGCCAGTAGTACCCTAGGACAGCCCACAGATACGCAGTATTTT
TRBJ2-1 | . | TRBV6-1 | few | 16 | CASSAATVPPYNEQFF | TGTGCCAGCAGTGCTGCGACAGTCCCTCCGTACAATGAGCAGTTCTTC
TRBJ2-7 | TRBD2 | TRBV2 | . | 14 | CASRGTSGGAEQYF | TGTGCCAGCAGAGGGACTAGCGGGGGAGCGGAGCAGTACTTC
TRBJ1-5 | . | TRBV18 | . | 14 | CASSPKDTSQPQHF | TGTGCCAGCTCACCAAAGGACACCAGTCAGCCCCAGCATTTT
TRBJ2-3 | TRBD2 | TRBV7-2 | few | 16 | CASSLSIGGAEDTQYF | TGTGCCAGCAGCTTATCTATCGGGGGGGCCGAAGATACGCAGTATTTT
TRBJ2-5 | TRBD2 | TRBV5-4 | . | 18 | CASSQGLAGGSYQETQYF | TGTGCCAGCAGCCAAGGACTAGCGGGGGGTTCGTACCAAGAGACCCAGTACTTC
TRBJ1-1 | TRBD1 | TRBV10-3 | . | 15 | CAAHRGQGLNTEAFF | TGTGCCGCACACAGGGGACAGGGTCTTAACACTGAAGCTTTCTTT
TRBJ2-1 | . | TRBV11-2 | . | 14 | CASSPLGPPGEQFF | TGTGCCAGCAGCCCCCTCGGCCCCCCCGGTGAGCAGTTCTTC
TRBJ2-2 | TRBD2 | TRBV14 | medium-sized | 18 | CASSSPRSSGVVNGELFF | TGTGCCAGCAGCTCCCCCCGGAGCAGCGGGGTGGTGAACGGGGAGCTGTTTTTT
TRBJ1-6 | . | TRBV27 | few | 13 | CASSAGGISPLHF | TGTGCCAGCAGTGCGGGTGGAATATCACCCCTCCACTTT
TRBJ2-5 | TRBD1 | TRBV15 | . | 15 | CATSRDGQGRETQYF | TGTGCCACCAGCAGAGATGGACAGGGACGAGAGACCCAGTACTTC
TRBJ2-7 | TRBD1 | TRBV6-6 | . | 15 | CASSPTGTGAYEQYF | TGTGCCAGCAGTCCGACCGGGACAGGGGCCTACGAGCAGTACTTC
TRBJ2-3 | TRBD2 | TRBV7-2 | . | 16 | CASSLVGTSGTDTQYF | TGTGCCAGCAGCTTAGTTGGGACTAGCGGCACAGATACGCAGTATTTT
TRBJ1-1 | . | TRBV9 | . | 15 | CASSVIGGGNTEAFF | TGTGCCAGCAGCGTAATTGGGGGTGGGAACACTGAAGCTTTCTTT